The 19 T cell receptor beta chains presented below share a single source sample, sequenced in a study of T cells in Graves' hyperthyroidism and ophthalmopathy. The CDR3 regions of TCR beta were amplified from RNA transcripts. An initial round of RT-PCR targeting the TCR CDR3 relied on the HTBI primer set. A single record per CDR3 protein comes from TCRdb applying MiXCR to the multiplex PCR reads. Here the sample spans approximately 590,000 distinct CDR3 sequences, approximately 14% being singletons. The sequencing sample was made of blood. These receptors were obtained from a woman aged 25 to 39 with Graves' hyperthyroidism.

The V and J genes are TRBV13 and TRBJ2-1; D not resolved. V lost 5 bases and J lost 0, with 11 bases in between. The CDR3 has 15 amino acids. In germline, CDR1 is PRHDT, CDR2 FYEKMQ (reference sequence). The CDR3 bases are TGTGCCAGCAGCCCGGAAATTAGCTCCTACAATGAGCAGTTCTTC. Protein sequence: CASSPEISSYNEQFF.

This clonotype appeared many times. The chain recombines TRBV12-3 or TRBV12-4 with TRBJ2-2; tentative D call: TRBD2 (7 bases). This CDR3 is built from 15 residues. V was trimmed by 4 bases and J by 8 bases, leaving 17 bases between them. The CDR3 nucleotides read TGTGCCAGCAGTTGGGGGGGGCAGGGAGGTGGGGAGCTGTTTTTT. It codes for CASSWGGQGGGELFF.

The CDR3 region has the DNA TGCAGCGTTGATTCTCGGAGCACAGATACGCAGTATTTT. Amino acids: CSVDSRSTDTQYF. The chain combines TRBV29-1 with TRBJ2-3; D is unresolved. Trimming shortened V by 3 bases and J by 0 bases, and 7 bases separated the two germline ends. The V gene's germline CDR1 is SQVTM and CDR2 ANQGSEA. This CDR3 is built from 13 residues.

J is TRBJ1-1 and V is TRBV27, with unresolved D. V lost 2 bases and J lost 0, with 7 bases in between. The length of the CDR3 is 14 residues. The V gene's germline CDR1 is MNHEY and CDR2 SMNVEV (reference sequence). This CDR3 is CASSLGFMNTEAFF. CDR3 DNA sequence: TGTGCCAGCAGTTTAGGGTTCATGAACACTGAAGCTTTCTTT.

The V call is TRBV6-2 or TRBV6-3, the J call TRBJ1-5, with D perhaps matching TRBD1 (5 bases). Germline assignment: CDR1 MNHEY and CDR2 SVGEGT. CDR3 length equals 14 residues. V was cut by 5 bases and J by 5 bases, with 13 bases left in between. The CDR3 loop is CASSGPGRDQPQHF. The CDR3 bases are TGTGCCAGCAGTGGGCCGGGGCGGGATCAGCCCCAGCATTTT.

This clonotype has at least ten counts. The rearrangement links TRBV29-1 to TRBJ2-3; TRBD2 agrees at 8 bases. V was pared by 3 bases and J by 3 bases, with 2 bases of the junction left unmatched. Per germline, CDR1 SQVTM and CDR2 ANQGSEA. The CDR3 has 13 amino acids. For the CDR3, the DNA is TGCAGCGTTGACGGGAGGGAAACAGATACGCAGTATTTT. It is translated as CSVDGRETDTQYF.

This chain links TRBV9 with TRBJ2-1; the D is unclear. Per the germline V gene, CDR1 is SGDLS and CDR2 is YYNGEE. The CDR3 length is 16 residues. Between the trimmed V and J ends, which lost 2 bases and 0 bases, there was a span of 12 bases. The CDR3 DNA sequence: TGTGCCAGCAGCGTCCTAGTTCGGAGCTCCTACAATGAGCAGTTCTTC. Amino acids: CASSVLVRSSYNEQFF.

Concerning this clonotype: Just one base apart from a much larger clone, this may be a read error. Because the CDR3 is missing its conserved closing phenylalanine or tryptophan, this is likely a read error. The rearrangement links TRBV24-1 to TRBJ2-5; 7 positions match TRBD2. Germline V gene lookup returns CDR1 KGHDR and CDR2 SFDVKD. This CDR3 comprises 15 residues. The V and J ends lost 5 bases and 3 bases, in that order; junction bases with no gene match: 8. The CDR3 coding sequence is TGTGCCACCAGTGGCGTTCTAGCGGAAAAAGAGACCCAGTACATC. Residues: CATSGVLAEKETQYI.

In its sample, this clonotype was seen many times. The gene calls are TRBV5-1 and TRBJ1-1; no definite D call. Germline V CDR1 and CDR2: SGHRS, YFSETQ. CDR3 size: 13 residues. The V end lost 0 bases, the J end lost 3 bases, and 6 bases lay between the germline ends. The CDR3: CASSLDGYTEAFF. DNA of the CDR3: TGCGCCAGCAGCTTGGACGGGTACACTGAAGCTTTCTTT.

This chain joins TRBV7-9 and TRBJ2-1; the D is unclear. The CDR3 contains 12 residues. CDR1 and CDR2 from the germline V gene are SEHNR and FQNEAQ (reference sequence). The V gene lost 2 bases and the J gene lost 12 bases, with 11 bases spanning the gap. CDR3 nucleotide sequence: TGTGCCAGCAGCTTAAACAAGCAAGGGCAGTTCTTC. This encodes CASSLNKQGQFF.

This rearrangement joins TRBV11-1 to TRBJ1-6; no clear D. CDR1 and CDR2 (germline): SGHAT, FQDESV (reference sequence). V was pared by 1 base and J by 14 bases, with 9 bases between. The CDR3 covers 12 residues. The CDR3 sequence is CASSLGSGALHF. For the CDR3, the DNA is TGTGCCAGCAGCTTAGGTAGCGGGGCCCTCCACTTT.

This clonotype was counted ten times or more. The V gene is TRBV6-6, the J gene TRBJ2-7; 7 bases align to TRBD2. Germline V gene data show CDR1 as MNHNY and CDR2 as SVGAGI (reference sequence). The length of the CDR3 is 14 residues. V shed 0 bases and J 4 bases; nucleotides not matched to a gene: 3. CDR3 nucleotides: TGTGCCAGCAGTTACTCAACGGGAGGTTACGAGCAGTACTTC. This encodes CASSYSTGGYEQYF.

This sequence joins TRBV20-1 and TRBJ2-1; TRBD2 matches at 10 bases. The V gene end was trimmed by 4 bases and the J gene end by 4 bases; junction bases not matched to a gene: 1. CDR3 size: 13 residues. In germline, CDR1 is DFQATT, CDR2 SNEGSKA (reference sequence). The CDR3, as DNA: TGCAGTGCTAAGACTAGCGGGTACAATGAGCAGTTCTTC. Translated, it gives CSAKTSGYNEQFF.

A few counts support this clonotype. The chain is built from TRBV9 and TRBJ1-2, with D hard to call. V lost 2 bases, J lost 0 bases, and 8 bases lay in between. From germline, CDR1 is SGDLS and CDR2 YYNGEE. This CDR3 comprises 14 residues. CDR3 amino acids: CASSVGIANYGYTF. The CDR3 bases are TGTGCCAGCAGCGTGGGCATAGCTAACTATGGCTACACCTTC.

The genes are TRBV27 and TRBJ2-7, with D perhaps being TRBD1 or TRBD2 (6 bases each). Deletions cut 3 bases from V and 5 bases from J, with 14 bases between. Germline V gene sequence: CDR1 MNHEY, CDR2 SMNVEV (reference sequence). The CDR3 sequence is 14 residues long. The chain's CDR3 is CASSLRGGFHEQYF. The CDR3 DNA reads TGTGCCAGCAGTTTGCGAGGGGGGTTCCACGAGCAGTACTTC.

This clonotype showed up many times. The gene calls are TRBV30 and TRBJ2-5, with 10 bases lining up with TRBD2. The CDR3 covers 14 residues. Germline V gene data show CDR1 as GTSNPN and CDR2 as SVGIG (reference sequence). The CDR3 nucleotides read TGTGCTACCGGACTAGCGGAAAGTATGTGGACCCAGTACTTC. This codes for CATGLAESMWTQYF.

Many counts were recorded for this clonotype. This chain links TRBV12-3 or TRBV12-4 with TRBJ2-7; TRBD1 agrees at 7 bases. V lost 6 bases and J lost 3; bases outside the gene matches: 8. This CDR3 contains 14 residues. CDR3 sequence: CASSRDSFFYEQYF. CDR3 DNA sequence: TGTGCCAGCAGCCGGGACAGCTTCTTCTACGAGCAGTACTTC.

In its sample, this clonotype was seen many times. The V call is TRBV6-2 or TRBV6-3, the J call TRBJ1-1; D might be TRBD1 (5 bases). Germline lookup yields CDR1 MNHEY and CDR2 SVGEGT. This CDR3 comprises 13 residues. Trimming took off 5 bases at V and 7 bases at J, with 14 bases between the two ends. In DNA, the CDR3 is TGTGCCAGCAGTCCGCTGACAGCGGTTGAAGCTTTCTTT. Protein sequence: CASSPLTAVEAFF.

In its sample, this clonotype was seen many times. V usage is TRBV2 and J usage is TRBJ2-7; 10 bases map to TRBD1. The CDR3 contains 13 residues. Germline-derived CDR1 and CDR2 are SNHLY and FYNNEI. V lost 9 bases and J lost 1; bases outside the gene matches: 3. CDR3 sequence: CASRTGGSYEQYF. The CDR3, as DNA: TGTGCCAGTCGGACAGGGGGTTCCTACGAGCAGTACTTC.